The clone carrying this T cell receptor beta chain was counted between two and nine times. Then a second PCR, running about 6 to 11 cycles, was carried out with a sample-barcoded 5' primer and a J-beta primer mix. Each CDR3 protein gets one entry after TCRdb re-called the 5' RACE reads with MiXCR. The table has hundreds of thousands of distinct CDR3 sequences, 40% to 45% seen once. This record belongs to a study of blood T cells in healthy people across ages. The specimen sequenced was blood. This receptor was taken from an older man in good health.

CDR3 nucleotide sequence: TGTGCCAGCAGTCGACTCGGAACCGGGACAGGGGGCTCTGGGGCCAACGTCCTGACTTTC. This codes for CASSRLGTGTGGSGANVLTF. This chain joins TRBV3-1 and TRBJ2-6; 11 bases match TRBD1. Germline V gene lookup returns CDR1 LGHDT and CDR2 YNNKEL (reference sequence). V lost 6 bases to trimming and J lost 0 bases; unmatched junction nucleotides: 13. The CDR3 is 20 residues long.